Listed below are T cell receptor beta chains from one sample, sequenced in a study of T cell responses to AZD1222 COVID-19 vaccine. Sequencing was performed with immunoSEQ multiplex PCR; in TCRdb, only in-frame clones are kept and a portion is missing. Of 150,000 or so clones detected, 85% to 95% appear once; the ten largest clones hold approximately 1.5%. The sequencing used peripheral blood, collected on day 0 of AZD1222 vaccination. These TCRs come from an adult in good health. Both conserved end residues are part of each CDR3. The D gene is left open where the match is weak. Clone size is shown for a subset of rows, as once, few, many or a class of expanded clone.

J: TRBJ1-4; D: NA; V: TRBV5-6; size: NA; CDR3: CASSLARSDEKLFF; DNA: TGTGCCAGCAGCTTGGCCCGTAGCGATGAAAAACTGTTTTTT
J: TRBJ2-4; D: TRBD1; V: TRBV4-1; size: NA; CDR3: CASSQVTGDIQYF; DNA: TGCGCCAGCAGCCAAGTGACAGGGGACATTCAGTACTTC
J: TRBJ1-1; D: NA; V: TRBV5-1; size: NA; CDR3: CASSLVQGVGNTEAFF; DNA: TGCGCCAGCAGCTTAGTACAGGGAGTAGGGAACACTGAAGCTTTCTTT
J: TRBJ1-1; D: NA; V: TRBV30; size: NA; CDR3: CATEGGLNTEAFF; DNA: TGTGCCACCGAAGGGGGGCTGAACACTGAAGCTTTCTTT
J: TRBJ2-1; D: TRBD2; V: TRBV9; size: NA; CDR3: CASSPRLALSYNEQFF; DNA: TGTGCCAGCAGCCCCCGACTAGCGCTTTCCTACAATGAGCAGTTCTTC
J: TRBJ2-5; D: TRBD2; V: TRBV11-2; size: NA; CDR3: CASSSLPGGRGETQYF; DNA: TGTGCCAGCAGCTCCCTCCCTGGCGGGAGAGGGGAGACCCAGTACTTC
J: TRBJ2-2; D: NA; V: TRBV28; size: NA; CDR3: CASSSIRVNTGELFF; DNA: TGTGCCAGCAGTTCAATAAGAGTAAACACCGGGGAGCTGTTTTTT
J: TRBJ2-7; D: TRBD2; V: TRBV19; size: NA; CDR3: CASSIVGGTEQYF; DNA: TGTGCCAGTAGTATAGTGGGAGGGACCGAGCAGTACTTC
J: TRBJ1-5; D: TRBD1; V: TRBV4-1; size: NA; CDR3: CASSQAGTGSNQPQHF; DNA: TGCGCCAGCAGCCAGGCAGGGACAGGGAGCAATCAGCCCCAGCATTTT
J: TRBJ2-2; D: NA; V: TRBV5-4; size: NA; CDR3: CASSAEKAGELFF; DNA: TGTGCCAGCAGCGCCGAAAAGGCCGGGGAGCTGTTTTTT
J: TRBJ2-3; D: NA; V: TRBV10-3; size: NA; CDR3: CAISELVLSITDTQYF; DNA: TGTGCCATCAGTGAGCTCGTCCTTAGCATCACAGATACGCAGTATTTT
J: TRBJ2-2; D: NA; V: TRBV7-2; size: NA; CDR3: CASSLPSSRELFF; DNA: TGTGCCAGCAGCTTACCGAGCTCGAGGGAGCTGTTTTTT
J: TRBJ2-5; D: NA; V: TRBV9; size: NA; CDR3: CASSVGDSRETQYF; DNA: TGTGCCAGCAGCGTAGGAGATAGTCGAGAGACCCAGTACTTC
J: TRBJ1-1; D: NA; V: TRBV12-3/TRBV12-4; size: NA; CDR3: CASTYGAEAFF; DNA: TGTGCCAGCACGTATGGGGCTGAAGCTTTCTTT
J: TRBJ2-5; D: TRBD2; V: TRBV5-1; size: NA; CDR3: CASSGGLAGRETQYF; DNA: TGCGCCAGCAGCGGGGGACTAGCGGGAAGAGAGACCCAGTACTTC
J: TRBJ2-7; D: TRBD1; V: TRBV5-4; size: once; CDR3: CASSLGRTGANEQYF; DNA: TGTGCCAGCAGCTTGGGGCGGACAGGGGCCAACGAGCAGTACTTC
J: TRBJ1-5; D: TRBD1; V: TRBV29-1; size: NA; CDR3: CSAGTGGGQPQHF; DNA: TGCAGCGCCGGGACAGGGGGCGGGCAGCCCCAGCATTTT
J: TRBJ1-1; D: NA; V: TRBV6-5; size: NA; CDR3: CASSQRTGFTEAFF; DNA: TGTGCCAGCAGCCAACGCACAGGGTTCACTGAAGCTTTCTTT
J: TRBJ1-3; D: TRBD1; V: TRBV5-8; size: NA; CDR3: CASSHPRTGVNTIYF; DNA: TGTGCCAGCAGCCACCCCCGGACAGGAGTAAACACCATATATTTT
J: TRBJ1-6; D: NA; V: TRBV4-2; size: NA; CDR3: CASSQVLSSYNSPLHF; DNA: TGTGCCAGCAGCCAAGTGCTCAGCTCCTATAATTCACCCCTCCACTTT
J: TRBJ1-1; D: NA; V: TRBV27; size: NA; CDR3: CASRVGGGTEAFF; DNA: TGTGCCAGCAGGGTCGGGGGTGGCACTGAAGCTTTCTTT
J: TRBJ1-1; D: TRBD1; V: TRBV4-1; size: NA; CDR3: CASSYRGGNTEAFF; DNA: TGCGCCAGCAGCTACAGGGGGGGGAACACTGAAGCTTTCTTT